The 12 T cell receptor beta chains below were found in one sample sequenced in a study of blood T cells in healthy people across ages. Primed by a sample-barcoded 5' primer and a J-beta primer mix, a second PCR proceeded for 7 to 11 cycles. MiXCR, run by TCRdb on the 5' RACE reads, gives a single entry per CDR3 protein. Found here are hundreds of thousands of distinct CDR3 sequences, 47% of them singletons; the top ten hold around 23%. Sequencing was carried out using blood. The receptor set was obtained from a man at least 80 years old in good health.

The chain recombines TRBV12-5 with TRBJ2-2; tentatively, D is TRBD1 (5 bases). The CDR3 runs to 17 residues. The germline CDR1 and CDR2 sequences are LGHNT and FRNRAP. The ends were cut back, 0 bases at V and 6 bases at J, with 17 bases in the middle. DNA for the CDR3: TGTGCTAGTGGTTTGGTACTGGGCAGGGAATTCGCCGGGGAGCTGTTTTTT. As protein: CASGLVLGREFAGELFF.

This chain uses TRBV12-3 or TRBV12-4 with TRBJ1-5, with TRBD1 as a possible D gene (6 bases). Trimming removed 2 bases from V and 5 bases from J, with 13 bases in between. This CDR3 has 15 residues. The CDR3 spells CASSLRFRGDQPQHF. CDR3 nucleotides: TGTGCCAGCAGTTTAAGGTTCAGGGGCGATCAGCCCCAGCATTTT.

This clonotype has a single count. CDR3 in amino acids: CSVRDSNTEAFF. The CDR3 coding sequence is TGCAGCGTGCGGGACAGTAACACTGAAGCTTTCTTT. This chain uses TRBV29-1 with TRBJ1-1, with 7 bases fitting TRBD1. Germline-derived CDR1 and CDR2 are SQVTM and ANQGSEA. Trimming removed 6 bases from V and 2 bases from J; junction bases left unmatched: 3. The CDR3 is 12 residues long.

As DNA, the CDR3 is TGTGCCGGATCAAAGGGGAAGAGCACAGATACGCAGTATTTT. This gives the protein CAGSKGKSTDTQYF. This chain joins TRBV6-2 or TRBV6-3 and TRBJ2-3, with a tentative D call TRBD1 (5 bases). Deletions cut 11 bases from V and 0 bases from J, with 15 bases between. CDR3 length: 14 amino acids. Germline V gene lookup returns CDR1 MNHEY and CDR2 SVGEGT.

Comments on this clonotype: Just one base apart from a much larger clone, this may be a read error. This chain uses TRBV6-5 with TRBJ2-4; 7 bases fit TRBD1. In germline, CDR1 is MNHEY, CDR2 SVGAGI. The length of the CDR3 is 13 residues. Here the CDR3 reads CAGRGTVPREQYF. The CDR3 DNA sequence: TGTGCCGGCAGGGGGACAGTCCCTAGGGAGCAGTACTTC.

The V and J genes are TRBV4-1 and TRBJ2-7, with 10 bases that match TRBD1. The last part of the DNA fits TRBJ2-4 better; the J call may be wrong. The CDR3 is 14 residues long. Germline CDR1 reads MGHRA; CDR2 reads YSYEKL. For the CDR3, the DNA is TGCGCCAGCAGCCAGGGACAGGGGTGGGACATTCAGTACTTC. It codes for CASSQGQGWDIQYF.

The J gene is TRBJ2-3, the V gene TRBV7-2; the D is unclear. V lost 1 base to trimming and J lost 3 bases, with 8 bases between them. Germline V gives CDR1 SGHTA, CDR2 FQGNSA. The CDR3 is 14 residues long. The CDR3 DNA reads as TGTGCCAGCAGCTTAGACCGATTTACAGATACGCAGTATTTT. This sequence encodes CASSLDRFTDTQYF.

V and J are TRBV20-1 and TRBJ1-2, with D possibly TRBD1 on 6 matching bases. The CDR3 length is 13 residues. With 1 base removed from V and 2 bases from J, the gap between germline ends came to 8 bases. The germline V gene encodes CDR1 DFQATT and CDR2 SNEGSKA (reference sequence). DNA for the CDR3: TGCAGTGCTAGAGCGACAGGAAACTATGGCTACACCTTC. Protein sequence: CSARATGNYGYTF.

This chain links TRBV28 with TRBJ2-1; perhaps TRBD2 as D (5 bases). Germline assignment: CDR1 MDHEN and CDR2 SYDVKM. Trimming took 5 bases from V and 4 from J, leaving 15 bases between them. CDR3 length: 15 amino acids. CDR3 sequence reads: CASSAREPKYNEQFF. In DNA, the CDR3 is TGTGCCAGCAGTGCCCGGGAACCCAAATACAATGAGCAGTTCTTC.

The gene calls are TRBV6-2 or TRBV6-3 and TRBJ2-1; TRBD2 matches at 8 bases. The CDR3 is 15 amino acids. The germline V gene has CDR1 MNHEY and CDR2 SVGEGT. J was trimmed by 6 bases and V by 4 bases; bases with no gene match: 8. As DNA, the CDR3 is TGTGCCAGCAGTTTCTGGAGCGGGAGCCTCAATGAGCAGTTCTTC. This sequence encodes CASSFWSGSLNEQFF.

The chain has TRBV29-1 and TRBJ2-3, with D perhaps given as TRBD1 or TRBD2 (6 bases each). Germline CDR1 SQVTM, CDR2 ANQGSEA. The CDR3 length is 13 residues. V lost 4 bases and J 6 bases, leaving 14 bases between the germline ends. This chain's CDR3 is CSVGGRDRDTQYF. For the CDR3, the DNA is TGCAGCGTTGGGGGGCGGGATCGCGATACGCAGTATTTT.

This sequence joins TRBV5-1 and TRBJ2-4; D gene ambiguous. Trimming shortened V by 4 bases and J by 7 bases, and 6 bases separated the two germline ends. This CDR3 is 11 amino acids long. Germline V lookup: CDR1 SGHRS, CDR2 YFSETQ. The chain's CDR3 is CASSDSNIQYF. The CDR3, as DNA: TGCGCCAGCAGCGACTCGAACATTCAGTACTTC.